This T cell receptor (beta chain) stems from a study of blood T cell repertoires in COVID-19. Here immunoSEQ multiplex PCR was the method, and the copy in TCRdb shows in-frame clones only, minus some. The sample consists of 150,000 to 200,000 clones, over 75% of them appearing once. Clinical history as reported by participants underpinned cohort assignment. This CDR3 spans 19 amino acids. V shed 5 bases and J 4 bases; nucleotides not matched to a gene: 12. Germline loops: CDR1 LNHDA, CDR2 SQIVND (reference sequence). This sequence joins TRBV19 and TRBJ1-6, with TRBD1 identical over 12 bases. Sequencing was done on a sample of PBMCs or T cells enriched from blood (not recorded which). The TCR was taken from a middle-aged man who had recovered from COVID-19. CDR3 protein: CASSAPPGTGGEYNSPLHF. The DNA of the CDR3 is TGTGCCAGTAGTGCGCCCCCCGGGACAGGGGGCGAATATAATTCACCCCTCCACTTT.